This T cell receptor (beta chain) was captured in a study of CD8 T cells in ankylosing spondylitis. This clonotype was picked up a small number of times. The antigen remains undetermined. V dropped 6 bases and J dropped 2 bases, with 18 bases sitting between them. CDR1 SGHTA and CDR2 FQGTGA come from the germline V gene. The CDR3 sequence is 16 residues long. Quantitative 5'-RACE with molecular barcodes produced the TCR beta libraries. TCRdb analysed the 5' RACE reads with MiXCR anew, one entry per CDR3 protein. The sample includes more than 100,000 distinct CDR3 sequences, 15% to 20% of them seen just once. Findings and limits, study-wide: There was reportedly significant enrichment of clones that were disease-linked in matched ankylosing spondylitis synovial fluid. Some motif variants had been reported before (in reactive arthritis synovial fluid and blood). For ankylosing spondylitis blood, a TCR beta motif of fewer than 10 highly homologous variants appeared characteristic. With a CD8+ phenotype, disease-linked clones were relatively rare in peripheral blood.

The receptor comes from a male donor with ankylosing spondylitis. The rearrangement links TRBV7-3 to TRBJ2-3; D may be TRBD2 (6 bases). Sequences were obtained from blood, either unsorted or a sorted T cell fraction (not recorded which). CDR3 in DNA: TGTGCCAGCAGGGGACTGCCCCGGAGACCCACAGATACGCAGTATTTT. Translation gives CASRGLPRRPTDTQYF.